The next 7 T cell receptor beta chains were all read from a single sample in a study of T cells in Graves' hyperthyroidism and ophthalmopathy. Amplification yielded TCR beta CDR3 regions, with RNA transcripts as the source. The TCR CDR3 was amplified in a first-round RT-PCR using the HTBI primer set. Via MiXCR, TCRdb re-called the multiplex PCR reads, giving one row per CDR3 protein. Found here are under 350,000 distinct CDR3 sequences, more than 15% of them singletons; the top ten hold around 55%. The material sequenced was blood. These receptors all come from a woman in her sixties with Graves' ophthalmopathy.

Many counts were recorded for this clonotype. The chain has TRBV20-1 and TRBJ2-1; TRBD2 agrees at 9 bases. J gave up 3 bases and V 1 base, and 4 bases lay outside the gene matches. The CDR3 covers 15 residues. Germline CDR1 is DFQATT and CDR2 is SNEGSKA (reference sequence). The CDR3 sequence: CSARVTSGNYNEQFF. CDR3 nucleotides: TGCAGTGCTAGAGTGACTAGCGGAAACTACAATGAGCAGTTCTTC.

This clonotype was seen repeatedly, ten times or more. The chain carries TRBV28 and TRBJ1-4; D is ambiguous. The germline gives CDR1 MDHEN, CDR2 SYDVKM. V lost 6 bases to trimming and J lost 4 bases, with 12 bases between them. The CDR3 spans 14 residues. For the CDR3, the DNA is TGTGCCAGCAGCTCGGGAGGGATTAATGAAAAACTGTTTTTT. It codes for CASSSGGINEKLFF.

About this clonotype: A much larger clone lies one base from this, so it may be a read error. V usage is TRBV2 and J usage is TRBJ2-7; D remains unclear. This CDR3 contains 12 residues. Germline V gives CDR1 SNHLY, CDR2 FYNNEI. Trimming pared 7 bases from V and 3 bases from J, leaving 10 bases between. In DNA, the CDR3 is TGTGCCAGCAACCTACTTCTCTACGAGCAGTACTTC. The encoded protein is CASNLLLYEQYF.

This clonotype was seen repeatedly, ten times or more. The chain joins TRBV7-9 to TRBJ2-7; D ambiguous. The CDR3 is made up of 14 amino acids. The V gene's germline CDR1 is SEHNR and CDR2 FQNEAQ (reference sequence). Trimming removed 5 bases at V and 3 bases at J, with 14 bases between. CDR3 nucleotides: TGTGCCAGCAGCCCACCAGGCCGCCACTACGAGCAGTACTTC. It translates to CASSPPGRHYEQYF.

This clonotype was seen repeatedly, ten times or more. CDR3 nucleotides: TGTGCCAGCAGCTTAGAATGGGGGGCCAACGTCCTGACTTTC. Translated: CASSLEWGANVLTF. The J gene is TRBJ2-6, the V gene TRBV7-7; D is ambiguous. This CDR3 spans 14 amino acids. V was cut by 1 base and J by 4 bases, with 5 bases left in between. CDR1 and CDR2 from the germline V gene are SSHAT and FNYEAQ (reference sequence).

A few counts support this clonotype. The rearrangement uses TRBV4-2 and TRBJ2-5, with D tentatively TRBD2 (5 bases). Germline V lookup: CDR1 LGHNA, CDR2 YNFKEQ. This CDR3 region has 16 residues. Trimming left V 0 bases short and J 6 bases short, with 17 bases between. The CDR3 spells CASSQDRTLKGKTQYF. The CDR3, as DNA: TGTGCCAGCAGCCAAGACCGGACTCTAAAAGGGAAGACCCAGTACTTC.

This clonotype was seen many times. The chain employs TRBV27 and TRBJ1-5; D may be TRBD1 (6 bases). This CDR3 comprises 17 residues. Germline loops: CDR1 MNHEY, CDR2 SMNVEV (reference sequence). Trimming took off 4 bases at V and 1 base at J, with 17 bases between the two ends. The CDR3 region is CASSSRRGEVSNQPQHF. The CDR3 DNA reads as TGTGCCAGCAGTTCACGCAGGGGCGAAGTGAGCAATCAGCCCCAGCATTTT.